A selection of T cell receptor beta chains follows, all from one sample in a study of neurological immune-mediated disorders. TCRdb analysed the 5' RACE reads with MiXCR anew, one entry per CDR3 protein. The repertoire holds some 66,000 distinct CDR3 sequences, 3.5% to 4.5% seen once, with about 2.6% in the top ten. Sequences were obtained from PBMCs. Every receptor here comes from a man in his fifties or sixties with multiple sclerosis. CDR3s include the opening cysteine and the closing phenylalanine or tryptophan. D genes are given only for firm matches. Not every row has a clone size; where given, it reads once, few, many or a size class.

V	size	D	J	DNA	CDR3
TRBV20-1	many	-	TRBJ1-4	TGCAGTGCAAATGACGGACTGTATGAAAAACTGTTTTTT	CSANDGLYEKLFF
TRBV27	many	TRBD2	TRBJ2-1	TGTGCCAGCAGTTTATTCGGGGGGGATGGGGAGCAGTTCTTC	CASSLFGGDGEQFF
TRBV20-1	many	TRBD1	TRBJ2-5	TGCAGTGCTAGGCAGGGGGCGGATGGGACCCAGTACTTC	CSARQGADGTQYF
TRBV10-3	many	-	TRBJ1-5	TGTGCCATCAGTGAGCCGAGTAGACCCAATCAGCCCCAGCATTTT	CAISEPSRPNQPQHF
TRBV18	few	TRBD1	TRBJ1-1	TGTGCCAGCTCACGACCGACAGGGGCGGCCACTGAAGCTTTCTTT	CASSRPTGAATEAFF
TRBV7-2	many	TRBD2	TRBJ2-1	TGTGCCAGCAGCTCCTTTCCTAGCGGGATAGTCAATGAGCAGTTCTTC	CASSSFPSGIVNEQFF
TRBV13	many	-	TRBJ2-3	TGTGCCAGCAGCCAAAGGACGTCGCAGAATACGCAGTATTTT	CASSQRTSQNTQYF
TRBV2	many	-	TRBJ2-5	TGTGCCAGCAGTGAAGCTTCGGGGCAAGAGACCCAGTACTTC	CASSEASGQETQYF
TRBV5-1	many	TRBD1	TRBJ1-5	TGCGCCAGCAGCGAGGGACAGAAGCGTCAGCCCCAGCATTTT	CASSEGQKRQPQHF
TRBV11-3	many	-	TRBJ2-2	TGTGCCAGCAGCCCAGCAGGGGTGAACACCGGGGAGCTGTTTTTT	CASSPAGVNTGELFF
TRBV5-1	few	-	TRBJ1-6	TGCGCCAGCAGCTTGGGTATAGGGAATCCAAATTCACCCCTCAACTTT	CASSLGIGNPNSPLNF
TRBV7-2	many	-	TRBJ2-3	TGTGCCAGCAGCTTAGCGCGACCGCCCACGCAGTATTTT	CASSLARPPTQYF
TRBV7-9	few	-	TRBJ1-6	TGTGCCAGCAGCTTAGACCGGTTTACTTCACCCCTCCACTTT	CASSLDRFTSPLHF
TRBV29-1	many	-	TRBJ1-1	TGCAGCGTTGTAAGGCAGGGAGGGACTGAAGCTTTCTTT	CSVVRQGGTEAFF
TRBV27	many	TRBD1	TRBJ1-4	TGTGCCAGCGCCGTCCAGGGGGCAGCTAATGAAAAACTGTTTTTT	CASAVQGAANEKLFF
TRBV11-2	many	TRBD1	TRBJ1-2	TGTGCCAGCACCGTACCGGGACAGCTAAGACATGGCTACACCTTC	CASTVPGQLRHGYTF
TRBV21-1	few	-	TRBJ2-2	TGTGCCAGCAGCAAAGTCCTGAACACCGGGGAGCTGTTTTTT	CASSKVLNTGELFF
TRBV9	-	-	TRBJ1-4	TGTGCCAGCAGCATCTCTACAGGAGGTGAAAAACTGTTTTTT	CASSISTGGEKLFF
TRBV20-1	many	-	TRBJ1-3	TGCAGTGCCTTGTTTCTCTCTGGAAACACCATATATTTT	CSALFLSGNTIYF
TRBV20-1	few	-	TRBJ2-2	TGCAGTGCTAGAGATCCCCAGAACAGGCCTGGGGAGCTGTTTTTT	CSARDPQNRPGELFF
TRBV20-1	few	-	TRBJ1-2	TGCAGTGCTAGAGATAATCGGATCCTCTATGGCTACACCTTC	CSARDNRILYGYTF
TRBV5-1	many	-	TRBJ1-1	TGCGCCAGCAGCCCGCTGGGGGGGTACACTGAAGCTTTCTTT	CASSPLGGYTEAFF
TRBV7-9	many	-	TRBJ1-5	TGTGCCAGCAGCCCCCCAGAGGGTCTGCCCCAGCATTTT	CASSPPEGLPQHF
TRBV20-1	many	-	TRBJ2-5	TGCAGTGCTAGTTTTTCTCGGACAGCTCAAGAGACCCAGTACTTC	CSASFSRTAQETQYF
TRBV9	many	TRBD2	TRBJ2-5	TGTGCCAGCAGCGTACGCGGGGAGGGGGAGACCCAGTACTTC	CASSVRGEGETQYF
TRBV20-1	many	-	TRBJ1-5	TGCAGTGGAAGAAGGGCATTTAATCAGCCCCAGAATTTT	CSGRRAFNQPQNF
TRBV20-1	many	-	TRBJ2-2	TGCAGTGCGGGTACAGGTTCCGGGGAGCTGTTTTTT	CSAGTGSGELFF
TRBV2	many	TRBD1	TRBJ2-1	TGTGCCAGCAGTACCCGGGACAGGGTTGGGTATGAGCAGTTCTTC	CASSTRDRVGYEQFF
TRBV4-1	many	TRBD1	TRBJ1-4	TGCGCCAGCAGCCAACCCTGGGCAGGGACAGCTAATGAAAAACTGTTTTTT	CASSQPWAGTANEKLFF
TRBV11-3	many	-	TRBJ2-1	TGTGCCAGCAGCTTAGGCCCGTCCAATGAGCAGTTCTTC	CASSLGPSNEQFF
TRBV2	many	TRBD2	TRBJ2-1	TGTGCCAGCAGTCGAGAACTAGCGGGGGTCTCCTACAATGAGCAGTTCTTC	CASSRELAGVSYNEQFF
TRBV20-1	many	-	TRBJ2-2	TGCAGTGCCAACAAACTCGCCACGAGCACCGGGGAGCTGTTTTTT	CSANKLATSTGELFF
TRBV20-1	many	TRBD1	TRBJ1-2	TGCAGTGGGACGGGACAGGTCACTGGCTATGGCTACACCTTC	CSGTGQVTGYGYTF
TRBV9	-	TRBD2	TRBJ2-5	TGTGCCAGCAGCGTAGCCCCTTCGGGAGGTGGGGGGCAAGAGACCCAGTACTTC	CASSVAPSGGGGQETQYF
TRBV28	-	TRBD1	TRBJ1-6	TGTGCCAGCAGTAATACCGGGACAGGGAAATCACCCCTCAACTTT	CASSNTGTGKSPLNF
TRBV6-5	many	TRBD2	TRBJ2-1	TGTGCCAGCAGTCAACTAGCGGGGGGGCGGTACAATGAGCAGTTCTTC	CASSQLAGGRYNEQFF
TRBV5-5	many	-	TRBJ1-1	TGTGCCAGCACCATGTGGGGGGCAGCAGGGGTGAACACTGAAGCTTTCTTT	CASTMWGAAGVNTEAFF
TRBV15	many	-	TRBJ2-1	TGTGCCACCAGCATCATAGGGCAGAAGAATCGGTGGTACAATGAGCAGTTCTTC	CATSIIGQKNRWYNEQFF
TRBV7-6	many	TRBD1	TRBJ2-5	TGTGCCAGCAGCGGGTGGACAGGGTCCAACCAAGAGACCCAGTACTTC	CASSGWTGSNQETQYF
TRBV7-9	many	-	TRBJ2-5	TGTGCCAGCACCCTGAGCCAGACCCAGTACTTC	CASTLSQTQYF
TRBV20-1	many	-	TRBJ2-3	TGCAGTGCTCGCGGGGACAGCCCTCGGACAGATACGCAGTATTTT	CSARGDSPRTDTQYF
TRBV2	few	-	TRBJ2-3	TGTGCCAGCAGCCGTCGGGGTTTAACTAGCACAGATACGCAGTATTTT	CASSRRGLTSTDTQYF
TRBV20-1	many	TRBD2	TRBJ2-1	TGCAGTGCTAAAGGACTAGCAATGAATGAGCAGTTCTTC	CSAKGLAMNEQFF
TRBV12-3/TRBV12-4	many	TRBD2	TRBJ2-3	TGTGCCAGCAGTAGCGGGGGGGCGAACACAGATACGCAGTATTTT	CASSSGGANTDTQYF
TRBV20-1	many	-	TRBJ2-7	TGCAGTGCTAGAGGGACAGAAACCTACGAGCAGTACTTC	CSARGTETYEQYF
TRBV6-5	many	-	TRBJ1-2	TGTGCCAGCAGTTACTCGAGCACAGCTTATGGCTACACCTTC	CASSYSSTAYGYTF
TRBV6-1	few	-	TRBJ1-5	TGTGCCTCAGCGCCCAATACTCAGCCCCAGCATTTT	CASAPNTQPQHF
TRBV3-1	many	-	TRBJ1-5	TGTGCCAGCAGCCAAGACGAATGGGGGCCCCAGCATTTT	CASSQDEWGPQHF